The rows below give T cell receptor beta chains drawn from one sample of a study of vaccination effects on CD4 cells after COVID-19. The assay was immunoSEQ multiplex PCR, and TCRdb's table has in-frame clones only and misses some. The table lists roughly 41,000 clones, roughly 70% of them singletons. These receptors lack a known antigen. The sample in question was CD4+ T cells from PBMCs cultured with HCoV-OC43 spike peptides, obtained before COVID-19 vaccination. These receptors originate from a human donor who received a COVID-19 vaccine. The CDR3 runs from the conserved cysteine through the conserved F or W.

>TRBJ1-1|TRBV15
CATKGGLKRGLNTEAFF
>TRBJ1-1|TRBV6-5
CASSTRDRVSEAFF
>TRBJ2-7|TRBV18
CASSPRGQDYEQYF
>TRBJ2-1|TRBV6-1
CASSGGTSGSRFKNEQFF
>TRBJ1-6|TRBV3-1/TRBV3-2
CASSQDPGIGSPLHF
>TRBJ1-2|TRBV5-1
CASSDHSRTGEGGYTF
>TRBJ2-7|TRBV6-6
CASSYDEGLKQYF
>TRBJ1-4|TRBV5-8
CASSLRGDREKLFF
>TRBJ1-6|TRBV3-1/TRBV3-2
CASGRQDVRNSPLHF
>TRBJ2-3|TRBV5-1
CASSQTPGGMSTDTQYF
>TRBJ2-1|TRBV2
CASSPGTFSSYNEQFF
>TRBJ1-3|TRBV5-1
CASSLGVHSGNTIYF
>TRBJ2-2|TRBV18
CASSPTRITGELFF
>TRBJ1-2|TRBV14
CASSHPGQGYGYTF
>TRBJ1-3|TRBV3-1/TRBV3-2
CASSQGGRNTIYF
>TRBJ1-5|TRBV5-1
CASSFGPSGDQPQHF
>TRBJ1-2|TRBV5-5
CASSGTGDSGYTF
>TRBJ2-7|TRBV11-3
CASSLRQGTYEQYF
>TRBJ1-4|TRBV5-5
CASSFRGWTNEKLFF
>TRBJ1-6|TRBV7-9
CASSSSSPISATNSPLHF
>TRBJ1-1|TRBV7-2
CASSLDISMEAFF
>TRBJ1-2|TRBV6-5
CASSYSTGGLGYTF
>TRBJ2-7|TRBV6-6
CASSFGEHEQYF
>TRBJ2-7|TRBV5-5
CASSSVGMTGFGGEQYF
>TRBJ1-1|TRBV6-6
CASSLGGSMNTEAFF
>TRBJ1-2|TRBV5-1
CASRGVTQANYGYTF
>TRBJ1-5|TRBV28
CASSLTGTNNQPQHF
>TRBJ1-1|TRBV3-1/TRBV3-2
CASSHRTVNTEAFF
>TRBJ2-1|TRBV28
CASSPRSYMPYNEQFF
>TRBJ1-5|TRBV4-1
CASSPSGRGSQPQHF
>TRBJ2-5|TRBV9
CASSASGGRGETQYF